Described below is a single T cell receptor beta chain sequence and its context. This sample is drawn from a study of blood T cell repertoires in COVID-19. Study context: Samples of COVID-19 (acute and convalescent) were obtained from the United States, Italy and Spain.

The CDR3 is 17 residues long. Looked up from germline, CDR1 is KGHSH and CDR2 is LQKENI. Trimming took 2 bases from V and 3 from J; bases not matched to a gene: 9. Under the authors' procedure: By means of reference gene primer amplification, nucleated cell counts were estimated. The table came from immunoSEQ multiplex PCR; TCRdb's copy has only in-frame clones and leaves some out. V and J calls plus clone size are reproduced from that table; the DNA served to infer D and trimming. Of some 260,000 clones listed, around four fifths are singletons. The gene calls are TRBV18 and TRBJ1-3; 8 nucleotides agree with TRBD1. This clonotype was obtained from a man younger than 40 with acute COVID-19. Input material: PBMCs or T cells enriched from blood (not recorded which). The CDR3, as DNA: TGTGCCAGCTCACCATCCCGACAGGGGCAGAATGGAAACACCATATATTTT. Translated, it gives CASSPSRQGQNGNTIYF.